The clone carrying this TCR beta chain was found a few times. Its antigen remains unidentified. Sequencing templates came from extracted RNA that was reverse transcribed into cDNA. Clones were sequenced by immunoSEQ multiplex PCR, and TCRdb holds only the in-frame ones, with some missing. The data show about 180,000 clones, approximately 51% seen once. This sample was taken from a study of CD8+ T cells in alopecia areata. The wider study: It was 6 to 18 months of tofacitinib, and then there were 6 months off drug. Overall study results and limits: Tofacitinib significantly brought down scalp clonality and expanded CD8+ clones among top 100.

Treatment noted: oral pan-JAK inhibitor, 5-10 mg twice daily. PBMCs provided sorted CD4+ and CD8+ T cells. This CDR3 region has 15 residues. The trim removed 3 bases at V and 0 bases at J, leaving 5 bases unmatched. Germline V gene lookup returns CDR1 SNHLY and CDR2 FYNNEI. The chain recombines TRBV2 with TRBJ2-7; 7 nucleotides agree with TRBD1. This specimen was CD8+ T cells sorted from blood, taken at week 52, from a patient treated with tofacitinib. This receptor was taken from a human donor with alopecia areata. CDR3 in amino acids: CASSDVNRGSYEQYF. CDR3 DNA sequence: TGTGCCAGCAGTGATGTGAACAGGGGCTCCTACGAGCAGTACTTC.